The 11 T cell receptor beta chains given below trace back to one sample, sequenced in a study of PD-L1 blockade in urothelial cancer. Documented time point: peripheral blood 6 weeks after treatment start. The data were produced by immunoSEQ multiplex PCR, yet TCRdb's version contains in-frame clones alone and is incomplete. The table has more than 40,000 clones, about 83% seen once; the top ten hold over 13%. The starting material was PBMCs, obtained around atezolizumab (anti-PD-L1) treatment. The receptors come from a man aged 60 to 69 with urothelial cancer.

Notes on this clone: A junction end diverges from the germline sequence, so it may reflect a read error. V usage is TRBV29-1 and J usage is TRBJ1-1, with a possible D match to TRBD1 (5 bases). Germline V gene sequence: CDR1 SQVTM, CDR2 ANQGSEA. This CDR3 region has 12 residues. In DNA form, the CDR3 reads TGCAGCGTGGGGGGGAGAAACACCGAAGCTTTCTTT. It is translated as CSVGGRNTEAFF.

The V gene is TRBV5-1, the J gene TRBJ1-6; 8 bases align to TRBD1. The CDR3 sequence is 14 residues long. V lost 4 bases, J lost 10 bases, and 7 bases stayed unmatched. Germline assignment: CDR1 SGHRS and CDR2 YFSETQ. For the CDR3, the DNA is TGCGCCAGCAGCCTCGGACAGGGAGGATCACCCCTCCACTTT. This translates into CASSLGQGGSPLHF.

This clone was observed a few times. V is TRBV19 and J is TRBJ1-1; no clear D. Trimming took off 5 bases at V and 1 base at J, with 14 bases between the two ends. Germline CDR1 reads LNHDA; CDR2 reads SQIVND (reference sequence). CDR3 length: 15 residues. The CDR3 is CASSPWSDKNTEAFF. CDR3 DNA: TGTGCCAGTAGTCCTTGGTCTGACAAGAACACTGAAGCTTTCTTT.

This clone came up a few times. The chain couples TRBV28 to TRBJ2-2; 10 bases map to TRBD2. The CDR3 consists of 19 residues. Trimming at V came to 6 bases and at J to 5 bases, leaving 18 bases not matched to a gene. Germline V gives CDR1 MDHEN, CDR2 SYDVKM. The CDR3 nucleotides read TGTGCCAGCAGCCCGGGACCGGGACTAGCGTCGCGAAGGACCGGGGAGCTGTTTTTT. Translating it yields CASSPGPGLASRRTGELFF.

The rearrangement uses TRBV5-1 and TRBJ2-2; D is undetermined. V lost 6 bases, J lost 5 bases, and 17 bases lay in between. Germline V gene lookup returns CDR1 SGHRS and CDR2 YFSETQ. This CDR3 spans 15 amino acids. The CDR3 nucleotides are TGCGCCAGCAACCCCGGAAGCGTCGGGACCGGGGAGCTGTTTTTT. It encodes CASNPGSVGTGELFF.

A note on this clone: An end of the junction differs from the germline gene, which may be a read error. The V and J genes are TRBV5-1 and TRBJ2-2; D is possibly TRBD2 (5 bases). This CDR3 spans 10 amino acids. Looked up from germline, CDR1 is SGHRS and CDR2 is YFSETQ. The CDR3 DNA sequence: TGCGCCAACCCACACCGGGGAGCTGTTTTT. This encodes CANPHRGAVF.

This clone was seen just once. The chain joins TRBV7-9 to TRBJ2-5; unclear D gene. V was clipped by 1 base and J by 2 bases, with 8 bases between them. Germline V lookup: CDR1 SEHNR, CDR2 FQNEAQ (reference sequence). This CDR3 contains 14 residues. In nucleotides, the CDR3 is TGTGCCAGCAGCTTAGGAGACATACAAGAGACCCAGTACTTC. Translating gives CASSLGDIQETQYF.

This chain links TRBV7-8 with TRBJ2-1; the D gene is possibly TRBD2 (6 bases). The V end was cut by 5 bases, the J end by 8 bases, with 13 bases between. This CDR3 is built from 13 residues. CDR1 is SGHVS, CDR2 FQNEAQ, per germline. The CDR3 spells CASSPTGVDEQFF. In nucleotides, the CDR3 is TGTGCCAGCAGCCCGACGGGGGTCGATGAGCAGTTCTTC.

The rearrangement uses TRBV30 and TRBJ2-3; TRBD2 might be the D (7 bases). Germline CDR1 reads GTSNPN; CDR2 reads SVGIG (reference sequence). The CDR3 is made up of 15 amino acids. V was clipped by 1 base and J by 6 bases, with 17 bases between them. In nucleotides, the CDR3 is TGTGCCTGGAGTGGGGCGGGGGCCACCCCGGATACGCAGTATTTT. Translating gives CAWSGAGATPDTQYF.

The chain employs TRBV7-9 and TRBJ2-7; TRBD1 aligns across 10 bases. The CDR3 contains 15 residues. Looked up from germline, CDR1 is SEHNR and CDR2 is FQNEAQ (reference sequence). The trim removed 8 bases at V and 1 base at J, leaving 8 bases unmatched. The CDR3: CASGTGTGVSYEQYF. The CDR3 DNA follows: TGTGCCAGCGGAACGGGGACAGGGGTTTCCTACGAGCAGTACTTC.

The V call is TRBV6-1, the J call TRBJ1-5; a possible D gene is TRBD1 (6 bases). This CDR3 has 13 amino acids. Germline assignment: CDR1 MNHNS and CDR2 SASEGT. V shed 6 bases and J shed 6 bases, with 12 bases lying between them. The CDR3 spells CASSPTGSQPQHF. CDR3 sequence (DNA): TGTGCCAGCAGCCCCACAGGGAGTCAGCCCCAGCATTTT.